This T cell receptor (beta chain) was captured in a study of T cell repertoires in cytomegalovirus infection (dated 2019 in TCRdb). In terms of the full investigation: Because public TCR beta signatures pointed to carriage of CMV infection together with the matching HLA type, the HLA type of each donor mattered for the analysis.

The paper as a whole reports these results and caveats: In the ex vivo response, HLA-C-restricted CMV-specific TCR beta clonotypes were dominant, and in two of eight donors the single most frequent clonotype came from this HLA-C-restricted group. In both this cohort and an independent approximately 350-donor cohort, the cumulative frequency of public TCR beta family members distinguished carriers of CMV infection plus the relevant HLA type.

The sequencer listed for this sample is Illumina HiSeq 1500. TCRdb reprocessing: public reads trimmed at Q25 with fastp, clones called with MiXCR, in-frame beta chains kept. For every CDR3 protein sequence, its rows merge into one entry that carries the most common genes and DNA. This sample is represented by about 740,000 distinct CDR3 sequences; under 40% of them were singletons. The ten largest account for under 3.5% of the sample. The CDR3 runs 16 residues from the cysteine to the phenylalanine. This entry keeps only the CDR3 DNA: 48 bases, framed from base 1. At the junction V is shortened by 7 bases and J by 3 bases, with 19 bases in between. CDR1 and CDR2 are read off the germline V gene as MDHEN and SYDVKM. Concerning this clonotype itself: What antigen it recognizes has not been identified. Base qualities were left out, and no much larger clone turns up one base away.

This sequence originates from a human donor in good health (CMV status not recorded). Some clones in this sample may be carry-over from other donors' samples. Sequenced sample: PBMCs. Recombination linked TRBV28 to TRBJ1-3; possibly the D gene is TRBD1, per 6 matching bases. The sequenced DNA is TGTGCCAGCAATCTAGGGGGGGGCATCGGTGGAAACACCATATATTTT. Its translation reads: CASNLGGGIGGNTIYF.